Each of the 28 T cell receptor beta chains below was sequenced from the same sample in a study of blood T cell repertoires in COVID-19. The repertoire was sequenced with immunoSEQ multiplex PCR; TCRdb's copy has only in-frame clones and lacks some. The sample holds roughly 330,000 clones, around 87% seen once. The sample consisted of PBMCs or T cells enriched from blood (not recorded which). The origin of the receptors is a woman aged 25 to 39 who had recovered from COVID-19.

This chain joins TRBV5-6 and TRBJ2-2; TRBD1 matches 7 bases. Looked up from germline, CDR1 is SGHDT and CDR2 is YYEEEE. With V trimmed by 1 base and J by 3 bases, 6 bases remained unmatched. This CDR3 comprises 16 residues. CDR3 region: CASSLFGTAHTGELFF. Here the CDR3 DNA reads TGTGCCAGCAGCTTGTTCGGGACAGCTCACACCGGGGAGCTGTTTTTT.

This rearrangement joins TRBV18 to TRBJ1-4; a weak D match, TRBD1 (6 bases). This CDR3 comprises 16 residues. Trimming stripped 6 bases from V and 6 bases from J, with 20 bases between. The germline V gene encodes CDR1 KGHSH and CDR2 LQKENI. This CDR3 is CASSPRDTHRDEKLFF. The CDR3 DNA reads TGTGCCAGCTCCCCCAGGGACACCCACCGGGATGAAAAACTGTTTTTT. Based on the CDR3 plus reference TRBV18 and TRBJ1-4, the full variable domain is NAGVMQNPRHLVRRRGQEARLRCSPMKGHSHVYWYRQLPEEGLKFMVYLQKENIIDESGMPKERFSAEFPKEGPSILRIQQVVRGDSAAYFCASSPRDTHRDEKLFFGSGTQLSVL.

The V call is TRBV18, the J call TRBJ1-2, with a tentative D call TRBD1 (5 bases). The CDR3 totals 18 residues. V lost 1 base to trimming and J lost 4 bases, with 22 bases between them. Per germline, CDR1 KGHSH and CDR2 LQKENI. The CDR3, as DNA: TGTGCCAGCTCACCACAGGAGGGGAACGTGGAGGATCGCTATGGCTACACCTTC. This codes for CASSPQEGNVEDRYGYTF.

Regarding this clone: Other DNA sequences within the sample encode an identical CDR3. The chain links TRBV5-1 to TRBJ2-2; TRBD2 matches 11 bases. Per the germline V gene, CDR1 is SGHRS and CDR2 is YFSETQ. This CDR3 has 16 amino acids. Losses at the gene ends were 2 bases for V and 1 base for J; bases not matched to a gene: 1. The CDR3 coding sequence is TGCGCCAGCAGCTTTCTAGCGGGGGGGAACACCGGGGAGCTGTTTTTT. Amino acids: CASSFLAGGNTGELFF.

The J gene is TRBJ1-2, the V gene TRBV4-3, with D possibly being TRBD1 (6 bases). This CDR3 comprises 15 residues. Germline V lookup: CDR1 LGHNA, CDR2 YSLEER. V lost 0 bases, J lost 2 bases, and 10 bases lay in between. This chain's CDR3 is CASSQEPGHNYGYTF. The CDR3 nucleotides are TGCGCCAGCAGCCAAGAACCGGGACACAACTATGGCTACACCTTC.

This clone occurred once. The chain is built from TRBV7-9 and TRBJ1-3; 9 nucleotides agree with TRBD1. Germline V gives CDR1 SEHNR, CDR2 FQNEAQ (reference sequence). The ends lost 5 bases at V and 1 base at J; junction bases unmatched: 12. This CDR3 is 18 amino acids long. The chain's CDR3 is CASSLLGQGKESGNTIYF. For the CDR3, the DNA is TGTGCCAGCAGCCTTCTCGGACAGGGGAAAGAGTCTGGAAACACCATATATTTT.

The chain uses TRBV5-3 and TRBJ2-7; 9 positions agree with TRBD1. Being an ORF, TRBV5-3 has a function that is uncertain. V dropped 0 bases and J dropped 5; count of bases not matched to a gene: 6. The CDR3 runs to 15 residues. The CDR3 DNA reads as TGTGCCAGAAGCTTGGCCCGGACAGGGGTACACGAGCAGTACTTC. Translation: CARSLARTGVHEQYF.

The chain uses TRBV15 and TRBJ1-1, with D possibly being TRBD1 (5 bases). Germline CDR1 reads LNHNV; CDR2 reads YYDKDF (reference sequence). The CDR3 is made up of 13 amino acids. V lost 3 bases and J 3 bases, leaving 8 bases between the germline ends. CDR3 DNA: TGTGCCACCAGCAGCAGACAGCACACTGAAGCTTTCTTT. As protein: CATSSRQHTEAFF.

This rearrangement joins TRBV12-3 or TRBV12-4 to TRBJ1-4; D not certain. The CDR3 loop spans 12 amino acids. V gave up 6 bases and J gave up 7 bases, with 9 bases separating them. CDR3 protein: CASSPRGEKLFF. Here the CDR3 DNA reads TGTGCCAGCAGCCCCAGAGGTGAAAAACTGTTTTTT.

A note on this clone: The same CDR3 is also encoded by other DNA sequences in this sample. V gene TRBV28 combines with J gene TRBJ1-2; TRBD1 might be the D (5 bases). Trimming removed 6 bases at V and 4 bases at J, with 9 bases between. The CDR3 contains 12 residues. Germline values: CDR1 MDHEN, CDR2 SYDVKM. CDR3 sequence (DNA): TGTGCCAGCAGCCCCGGGGGCTATGGCTACACCTTC. Residues: CASSPGGYGYTF.

Notes on this clone: Other DNA variants within this sample encode the same CDR3. J is TRBJ1-5 and V is TRBV11-2; TRBD1 matches 7 bases. The CDR3 loop spans 13 amino acids. With V trimmed by 5 bases and J by 7 bases, 5 bases remained unmatched. CDR1 and CDR2 (germline): SGHAT, FQNNGV. CDR3 sequence reads: CASSLGGGQPQHF. CDR3 DNA: TGTGCCAGCAGCCTAGGGGGCGGACAGCCCCAGCATTTT.

The chain couples TRBV6-1 to TRBJ1-5, with TRBD1 as a possible D gene (6 bases). Germline V gene data show CDR1 as MNHNS and CDR2 as SASEGT. V lost 2 bases to trimming and J lost 2 bases, with 19 bases between them. CDR3 length equals 18 residues. DNA for the CDR3: TGTGCCAGCAGTGAACCGTTTAACAGGGCGGCGGGCAATCAGCCCCAGCATTTT. Translated: CASSEPFNRAAGNQPQHF.

The rearrangement uses TRBV4-1 and TRBJ1-3; D is unresolved. The CDR3 contains 17 residues. CDR1 and CDR2 (germline): MGHRA, YSYEKL. V dropped 1 base and J dropped 8 bases, with 21 bases sitting between them. This CDR3 reads CASSQAEQFVGSDTIYF. The CDR3 nucleotides are TGCGCCAGCAGCCAAGCGGAACAGTTTGTTGGGAGCGACACCATATATTTT.

This sequence joins TRBV6-2 or TRBV6-3 and TRBJ1-1; possibly TRBD1 for D (6 bases). The CDR3 is 17 amino acids. Germline CDR1 is MNHEY and CDR2 is SVGEGT. V was shortened by 6 bases and J by 1 base, with 21 bases between the two germline ends. The CDR3 loop reads CASSQKRLDRSNTEAFF. DNA of the CDR3: TGTGCCAGCAGCCAAAAACGACTGGACAGATCGAACACTGAAGCTTTCTTT.

This clone has just one count. This chain uses TRBV6-1 with TRBJ2-1; maybe TRBD1 (5 bases). The CDR3 is 16 amino acids. Germline assignment: CDR1 MNHNS and CDR2 SASEGT. V was trimmed by 4 bases and J by 1 base, leaving 14 bases between them. In DNA, the CDR3 is TGTGCCAGCAGTGGCTTTGGGGCAGTATCCTACAATGAGCAGTTCTTC. Protein sequence: CASSGFGAVSYNEQFF.

The rearrangement uses TRBV6-5 and TRBJ1-6, with D perhaps matching TRBD1 (5 bases). CDR3 size: 15 residues. With 2 bases removed from V and 6 bases from J, the gap between germline ends came to 11 bases. Germline V gene lookup returns CDR1 MNHEY and CDR2 SVGAGI. The chain's CDR3 is CASSYNQGFNSPLHF. The CDR3 DNA reads TGTGCCAGCAGTTACAACCAGGGATTTAATTCACCCCTCCACTTT.

This clone was seen only once. V usage is TRBV7-9 and J usage is TRBJ1-1; D gene ambiguous. Germline V gives CDR1 SEHNR, CDR2 FQNEAQ (reference sequence). Between the trimmed V and J ends, which lost 5 bases and 0 bases, there was a span of 10 bases. The CDR3 is 14 amino acids. The CDR3 reads CASSPRAVNTEAFF. CDR3 nucleotides: TGTGCCAGCAGCCCGCGGGCGGTGAACACTGAAGCTTTCTTT.

V usage is TRBV5-4 and J usage is TRBJ2-5; D perhaps matches TRBD1 (6 bases). CDR1 is SGHNT, CDR2 YYREEE, per germline (reference sequence). With 6 bases removed from V and 1 base from J, the gap between germline ends came to 10 bases. This CDR3 comprises 13 residues. CDR3 coding DNA: TGTGCCAGCAACCTCAGGGGCCAAGAGACCCAGTACTTC. This codes for CASNLRGQETQYF.

J is TRBJ1-5 and V is TRBV6-5, with D perhaps TRBD1 (5 bases). Trimming took off 4 bases at V and 4 bases at J, with 8 bases between the two ends. The V gene's germline CDR1 is MNHEY and CDR2 SVGAGI. This CDR3 has 13 amino acids. The CDR3 loop is CASSWGGNQPQHF. In nucleotides, the CDR3 is TGTGCCAGCAGTTGGGGGGGTAATCAGCCCCAGCATTTT.

The rearrangement uses TRBV3-1 (or the pseudogene TRBV3-2) and TRBJ1-4; unclear D gene. V lost 5 bases to trimming and J lost 5 bases, with 21 bases between them. The germline CDR1 and CDR2 sequences are LGHDT and YNNKEL (reference sequence). There are 17 residues in the CDR3. CDR3 loop: CASSNRGSWTPNEKLFF. Written as DNA, the CDR3 is TGTGCCAGCAGCAACCGAGGGAGCTGGACTCCCAATGAAAAACTGTTTTTT.

The chain is built from TRBV4-2 and TRBJ1-2; a weak D match, TRBD1 (6 bases). CDR3 length: 19 amino acids. Germline CDR1 LGHNA, CDR2 YNFKEQ. The ends were cut back, 2 bases at V and 0 bases at J, with 22 bases in the middle. CDR3 DNA: TGTGCCAGCAGCCAACTTCCCGGGGGGCCCGAGTCAGCTAACTATGGCTACACCTTC. Encoded protein: CASSQLPGGPESANYGYTF.

This sequence joins TRBV5-1 and TRBJ1-2; D may be TRBD1 (6 bases). There are 15 residues in the CDR3. V lost 0 bases and J 4 bases, leaving 13 bases between the germline ends. CDR1 and CDR2 from the germline V gene are SGHRS and YFSETQ. DNA of the CDR3: TGCGCCAGCAGCTTGGAGGTAGGGGGAACCTATGGCTACACCTTC. This gives the protein CASSLEVGGTYGYTF.

The DNA of the CDR3 is TGCAGCGGGGGGGACAGGGGTGAGACTGAAGCTTTCTTT. The encoded protein is CSGGDRGETEAFF. The genes are TRBV29-1 and TRBJ1-1; 10 bases match TRBD1. Germline V CDR1 and CDR2: SQVTM, ANQGSEA. The trim removed 7 bases at V and 5 bases at J, leaving 7 bases unmatched. The CDR3 length is 13 residues.

Comment on this clone: The same CDR3 is also encoded by other DNA sequences in this sample. The chain is built from TRBV18 and TRBJ1-1; a possible D gene is TRBD1 (5 bases). The ends were cut back, 6 bases at V and 0 bases at J, with 8 bases in the middle. Germline CDR1 is KGHSH and CDR2 is LQKENI. The length of the CDR3 is 13 residues. This CDR3 is CASSPGVNTEAFF. Here the CDR3 DNA reads TGTGCCAGCTCTCCGGGGGTGAACACTGAAGCTTTCTTT. The full variable domain, rest sourced from reference TRBV18 and TRBJ1-1, is NAGVMQNPRHLVRRRGQEARLRCSPMKGHSHVYWYRQLPEEGLKFMVYLQKENIIDESGMPKERFSAEFPKEGPSILRIQQVVRGDSAAYFCASSPGVNTEAFFGQGTRLTVV.

This sequence joins TRBV3-1 (or the pseudogene TRBV3-2) and TRBJ2-7; possible D gene TRBD2, 7 bases. The germline CDR1 and CDR2 sequences are LGHDT and YNNKEL (reference sequence). The CDR3 is 16 residues long. The V end lost 2 bases, the J end lost 1 base, and 15 bases lay between the germline ends. CDR3 nucleotides: TGTGCCAGCAGCCAATTTCGGGGGGCCGGGTCCTACGAGCAGTACTTC. This codes for CASSQFRGAGSYEQYF.

This chain uses TRBV28 with TRBJ2-3, with 8 bases lining up with TRBD1. The CDR3 has 16 amino acids. The germline gives CDR1 MDHEN, CDR2 SYDVKM. V was pared by 5 bases and J by 3 bases, with 10 bases of the junction left unmatched. The CDR3 DNA follows: TGTGCCAGCAGTGCCACTGGACAGGGAGCGACAGATACGCAGTATTTT. Residues: CASSATGQGATDTQYF.

The V and J genes are TRBV24-1 and TRBJ2-2, with TRBD1 matching over 9 bases. V was clipped by 3 bases and J by 4 bases; unmatched bases: 8. This CDR3 region has 17 residues. Germline CDR1 KGHDR, CDR2 SFDVKD. This CDR3 reads CATSDPRDRVITGELFF. In nucleotides, the CDR3 is TGTGCCACCAGTGATCCCCGGGACAGGGTAATCACCGGGGAGCTGTTTTTT.

This sequence joins TRBV18 and TRBJ1-1; no clear D. V lost 3 bases to trimming and J lost 4 bases, with 9 bases between them. Germline-derived CDR1 and CDR2 are KGHSH and LQKENI. The CDR3 covers 13 residues. CDR3 sequence (DNA): TGTGCCAGCTCACCGTGGGGAGGCACTGAAGCTTTCTTT. This sequence encodes CASSPWGGTEAFF. The variable domain in full, completed from reference TRBV18 and TRBJ1-1, reads NAGVMQNPRHLVRRRGQEARLRCSPMKGHSHVYWYRQLPEEGLKFMVYLQKENIIDESGMPKERFSAEFPKEGPSILRIQQVVRGDSAAYFCASSPWGGTEAFFGQGTRLTVV.